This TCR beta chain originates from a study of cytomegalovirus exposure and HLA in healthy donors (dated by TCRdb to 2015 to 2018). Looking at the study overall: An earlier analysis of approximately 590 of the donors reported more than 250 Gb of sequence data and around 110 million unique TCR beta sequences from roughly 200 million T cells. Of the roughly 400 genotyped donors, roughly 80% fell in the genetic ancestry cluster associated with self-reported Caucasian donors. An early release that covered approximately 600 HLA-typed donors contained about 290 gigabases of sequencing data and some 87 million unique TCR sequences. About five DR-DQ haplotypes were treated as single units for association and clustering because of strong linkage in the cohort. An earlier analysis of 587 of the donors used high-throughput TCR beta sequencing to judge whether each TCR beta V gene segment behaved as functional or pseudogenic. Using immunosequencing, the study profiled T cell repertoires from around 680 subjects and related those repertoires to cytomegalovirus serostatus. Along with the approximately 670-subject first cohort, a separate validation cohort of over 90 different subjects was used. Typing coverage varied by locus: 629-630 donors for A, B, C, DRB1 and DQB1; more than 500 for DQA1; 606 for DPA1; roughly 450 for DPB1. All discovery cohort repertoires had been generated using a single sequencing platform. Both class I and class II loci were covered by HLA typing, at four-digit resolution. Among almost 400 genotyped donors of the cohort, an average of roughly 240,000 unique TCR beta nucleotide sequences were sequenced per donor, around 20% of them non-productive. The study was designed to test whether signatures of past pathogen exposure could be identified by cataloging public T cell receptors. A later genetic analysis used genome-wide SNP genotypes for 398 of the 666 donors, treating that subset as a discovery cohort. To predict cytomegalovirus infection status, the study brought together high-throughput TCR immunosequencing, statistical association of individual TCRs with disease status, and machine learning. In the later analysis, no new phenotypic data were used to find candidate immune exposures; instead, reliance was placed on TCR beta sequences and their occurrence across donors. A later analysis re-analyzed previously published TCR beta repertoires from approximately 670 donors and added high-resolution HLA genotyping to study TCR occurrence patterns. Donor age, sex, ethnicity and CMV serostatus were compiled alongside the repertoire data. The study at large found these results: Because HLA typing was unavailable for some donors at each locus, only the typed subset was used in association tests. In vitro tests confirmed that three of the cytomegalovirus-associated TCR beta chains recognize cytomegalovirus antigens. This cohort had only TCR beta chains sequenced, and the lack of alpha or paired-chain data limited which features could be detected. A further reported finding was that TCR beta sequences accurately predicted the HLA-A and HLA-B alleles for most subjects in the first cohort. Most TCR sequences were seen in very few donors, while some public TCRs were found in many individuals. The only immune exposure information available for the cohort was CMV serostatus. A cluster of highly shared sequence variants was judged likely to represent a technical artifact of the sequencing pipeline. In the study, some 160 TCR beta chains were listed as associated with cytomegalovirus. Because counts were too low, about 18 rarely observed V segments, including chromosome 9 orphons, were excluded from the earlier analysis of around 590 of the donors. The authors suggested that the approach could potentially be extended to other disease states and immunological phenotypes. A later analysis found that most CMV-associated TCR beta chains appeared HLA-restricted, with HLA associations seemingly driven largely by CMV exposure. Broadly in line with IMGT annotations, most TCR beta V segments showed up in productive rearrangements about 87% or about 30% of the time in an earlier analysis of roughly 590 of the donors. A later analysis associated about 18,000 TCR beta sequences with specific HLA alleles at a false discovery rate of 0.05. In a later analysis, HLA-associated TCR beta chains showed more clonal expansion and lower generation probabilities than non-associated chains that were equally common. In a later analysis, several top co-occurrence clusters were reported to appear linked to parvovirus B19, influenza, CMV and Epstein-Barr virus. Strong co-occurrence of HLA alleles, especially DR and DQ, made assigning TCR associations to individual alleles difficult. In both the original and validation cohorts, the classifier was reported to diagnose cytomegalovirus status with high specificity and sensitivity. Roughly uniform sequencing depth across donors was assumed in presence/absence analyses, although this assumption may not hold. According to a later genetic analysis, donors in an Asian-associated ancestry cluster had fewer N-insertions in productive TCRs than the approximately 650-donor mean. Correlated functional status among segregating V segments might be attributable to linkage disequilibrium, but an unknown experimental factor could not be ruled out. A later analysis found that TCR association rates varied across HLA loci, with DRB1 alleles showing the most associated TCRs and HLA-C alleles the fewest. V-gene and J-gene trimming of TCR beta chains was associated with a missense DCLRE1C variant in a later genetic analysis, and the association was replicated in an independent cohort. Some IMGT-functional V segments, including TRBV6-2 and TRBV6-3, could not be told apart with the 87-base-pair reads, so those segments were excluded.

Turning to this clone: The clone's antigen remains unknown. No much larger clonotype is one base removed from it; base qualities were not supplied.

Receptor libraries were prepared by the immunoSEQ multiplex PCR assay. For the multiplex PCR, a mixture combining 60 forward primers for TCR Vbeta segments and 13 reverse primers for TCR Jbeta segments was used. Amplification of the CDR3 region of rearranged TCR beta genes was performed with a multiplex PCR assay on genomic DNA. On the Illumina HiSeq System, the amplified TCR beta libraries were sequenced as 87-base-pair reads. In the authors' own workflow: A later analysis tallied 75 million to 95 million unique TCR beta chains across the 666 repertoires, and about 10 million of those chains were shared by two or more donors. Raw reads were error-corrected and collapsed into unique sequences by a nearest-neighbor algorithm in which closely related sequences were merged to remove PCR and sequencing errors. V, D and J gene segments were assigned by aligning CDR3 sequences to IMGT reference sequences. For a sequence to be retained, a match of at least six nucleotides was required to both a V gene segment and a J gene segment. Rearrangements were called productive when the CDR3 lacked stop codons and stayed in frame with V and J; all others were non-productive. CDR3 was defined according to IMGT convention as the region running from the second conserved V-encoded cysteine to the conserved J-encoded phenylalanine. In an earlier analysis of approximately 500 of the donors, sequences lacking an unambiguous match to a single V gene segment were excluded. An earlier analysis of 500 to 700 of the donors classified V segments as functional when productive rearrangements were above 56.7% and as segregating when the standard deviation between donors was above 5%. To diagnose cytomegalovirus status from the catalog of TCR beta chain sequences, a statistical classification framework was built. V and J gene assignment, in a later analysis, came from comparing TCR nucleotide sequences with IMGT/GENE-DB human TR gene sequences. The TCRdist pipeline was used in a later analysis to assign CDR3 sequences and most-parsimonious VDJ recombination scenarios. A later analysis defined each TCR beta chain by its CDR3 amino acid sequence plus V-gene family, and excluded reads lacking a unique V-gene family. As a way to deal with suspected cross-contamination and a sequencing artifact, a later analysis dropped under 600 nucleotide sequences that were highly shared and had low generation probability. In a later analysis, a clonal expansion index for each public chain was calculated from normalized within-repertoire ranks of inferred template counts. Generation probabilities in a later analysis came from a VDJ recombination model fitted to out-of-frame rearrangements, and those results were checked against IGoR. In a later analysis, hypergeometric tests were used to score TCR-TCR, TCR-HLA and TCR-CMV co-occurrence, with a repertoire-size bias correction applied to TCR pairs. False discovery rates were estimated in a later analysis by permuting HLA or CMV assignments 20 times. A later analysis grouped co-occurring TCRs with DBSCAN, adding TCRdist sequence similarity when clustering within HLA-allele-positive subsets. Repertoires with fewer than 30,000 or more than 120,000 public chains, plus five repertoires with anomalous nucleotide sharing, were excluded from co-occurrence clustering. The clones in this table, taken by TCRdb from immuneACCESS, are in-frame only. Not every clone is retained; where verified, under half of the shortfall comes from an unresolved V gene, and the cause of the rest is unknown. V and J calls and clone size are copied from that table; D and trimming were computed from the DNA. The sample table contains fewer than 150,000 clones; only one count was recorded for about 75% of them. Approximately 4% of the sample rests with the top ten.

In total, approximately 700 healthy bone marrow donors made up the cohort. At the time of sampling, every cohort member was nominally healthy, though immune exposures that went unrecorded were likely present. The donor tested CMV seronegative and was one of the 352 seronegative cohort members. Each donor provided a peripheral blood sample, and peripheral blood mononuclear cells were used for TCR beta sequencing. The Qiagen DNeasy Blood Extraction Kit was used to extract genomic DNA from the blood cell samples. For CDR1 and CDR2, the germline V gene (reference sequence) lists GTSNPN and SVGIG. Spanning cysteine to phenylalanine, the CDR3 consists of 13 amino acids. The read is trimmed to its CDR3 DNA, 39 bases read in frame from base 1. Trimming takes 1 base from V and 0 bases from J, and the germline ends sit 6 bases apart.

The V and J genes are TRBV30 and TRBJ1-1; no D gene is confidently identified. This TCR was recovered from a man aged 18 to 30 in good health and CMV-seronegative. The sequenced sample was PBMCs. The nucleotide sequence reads TGTGCCTGGAGTGACAGTATGAACACTGAAGCTTTCTTT. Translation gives CAWSDSMNTEAFF.